The 32 T cell receptor beta chains below were found in one sample sequenced in a study of blood T cell repertoires in COVID-19. The method was immunoSEQ multiplex PCR; TCRdb's version includes in-frame clones alone and lacks a portion of them. The table shows about 80,000 clones, with 88% occurring only once. Sequenced input: peripheral blood. Receptors were obtained from an elderly woman with acute or convalescent COVID-19.

The chain has TRBV6-5 and TRBJ2-7, with a weak D call TRBD2 (6 bases). V was shortened by 3 bases and J by 0 bases, with 9 bases between the two germline ends. Germline V lookup: CDR1 MNHEY, CDR2 SVGAGI. This CDR3 contains 14 residues. The CDR3 loop is CASSYGRDSYEQYF. CDR3 in DNA: TGTGCCAGCAGTTATGGGCGGGACTCCTACGAGCAGTACTTC.

In nucleotides, the CDR3 is TGTGCCACCAGCAGAGGAGGGACTAGCGGGACTTACGAGCAGTACTTC. It codes for CATSRGGTSGTYEQYF. The chain recombines TRBV15 with TRBJ2-7; 13 positions agree with TRBD2. The CDR3 runs to 16 residues. The germline gives CDR1 LNHNV, CDR2 YYDKDF (reference sequence). Trimming took 1 base from V and 4 from J; bases not matched to a gene: 4.

The rearrangement joins TRBV30 to TRBJ1-1, with D maybe TRBD1 (6 bases). The CDR3 spans 16 residues. In germline, CDR1 is GTSNPN, CDR2 SVGIG (reference sequence). The germline V and J ends were trimmed by 2 bases and 1 base, with 17 bases remaining between them. CDR3 nucleotide sequence: TGTGCCTGGAGTCCCCAGGGGACCAAGACGAACACTGAAGCTTTCTTT. This encodes CAWSPQGTKTNTEAFF.

The chain has TRBV10-3 and TRBJ2-7, with 11 bases fitting TRBD2. The CDR3 covers 15 residues. The J segment lost 2 bases and the V segment lost 7 bases, leaving 7 bases of the junction unmatched. CDR1 and CDR2 from the germline V gene are ENHRY and SYGVKD. The CDR3 spells CAITPTSGATYEQYF. In nucleotides, the CDR3 is TGTGCCATCACCCCGACTAGCGGGGCAACCTACGAGCAGTACTTC.

The J gene is TRBJ2-3, the V gene TRBV7-3; 7 nucleotides align to TRBD2. The V segment lost 5 bases and the J segment 4 bases; nucleotides outside the gene matches: 3. The CDR3 runs to 13 residues. Per the germline V gene, CDR1 is SGHTA and CDR2 is FQGTGA. For the CDR3, the DNA is TGTGCCAGCAGCCCCCGGGGGGCAGATACGCAGTATTTT. Its translation: CASSPRGADTQYF.

The chain employs TRBV4-3 and TRBJ2-5; possible D gene TRBD1, 6 bases. The CDR3 consists of 15 residues. With 4 bases removed from V and 2 bases from J, the gap between germline ends came to 14 bases. Germline CDR1 reads LGHNA; CDR2 reads YSLEER. CDR3 in DNA: TGCGCCAGCAGCCGACGCAGGGGTCTACAAGAGACCCAGTACTTC. It codes for CASSRRRGLQETQYF.

The chain combines TRBV19 with TRBJ2-1; possibly TRBD2 for D (6 bases). Germline CDR1 reads LNHDA; CDR2 reads SQIVND (reference sequence). This CDR3 has 16 residues. The V and J ends lost 5 bases and 7 bases respectively, with 21 bases between them. The CDR3 reads CASSPRGALGGNEQFF. For the CDR3, the DNA is TGTGCCAGTAGTCCTCGTGGGGCCCTGGGGGGAAATGAGCAGTTCTTC.

V usage is TRBV6-5 and J usage is TRBJ1-1, with 8 bases identical to TRBD1. This CDR3 comprises 14 residues. Germline CDR1 MNHEY, CDR2 SVGAGI. V shed 6 bases, J shed 4 bases, and the junction held 7 bases outside the gene matches. The CDR3 loop is CASSPDRGSTEAFF. CDR3 coding DNA: TGTGCCAGCAGCCCCGACAGGGGTAGCACTGAAGCTTTCTTT.

The CDR3 DNA reads TGTGCCAGCAGCCCCAGACTAGCGGACAATGAGCAGTTCTTC. This sequence encodes CASSPRLADNEQFF. The rearrangement uses TRBV9 and TRBJ2-1; 9 bases match TRBD2. V was pared by 4 bases and J by 5 bases, with 4 bases of the junction left unmatched. Germline CDR1 and CDR2: SGDLS and YYNGEE. The CDR3 sequence is 14 residues long.

For the CDR3, the DNA is TGTGCCAGCAGCTCCGGTAGCACAGATACGCAGTATTTT. Translating it yields CASSSGSTDTQYF. The rearrangement uses TRBV7-9 and TRBJ2-3; D is ambiguous. Germline V gene data show CDR1 as SEHNR and CDR2 as FQNEAQ (reference sequence). The germline V and J ends were trimmed by 4 bases and 0 bases, with 5 bases remaining between them. There are 13 residues in the CDR3.

The chain recombines TRBV15 with TRBJ1-1; 8 bases are a match to TRBD1. The CDR3 loop spans 14 amino acids. J lost 5 bases, V lost 7 bases, and 9 bases had no gene match. CDR1 LNHNV and CDR2 YYDKDF come from the germline V gene (reference sequence). CDR3 region: CATTAGQGRTEAFF. In DNA, the CDR3 is TGTGCCACCACCGCCGGACAGGGTCGGACTGAAGCTTTCTTT.

The chain is built from TRBV19 and TRBJ1-2, with D possibly being TRBD1 (6 bases). Germline CDR1 and CDR2: LNHDA and SQIVND (reference sequence). This CDR3 contains 13 residues. With 4 bases removed from V and 3 bases from J, the gap between germline ends came to 9 bases. CDR3 loop: CASSTTGYYGYTF. The CDR3 DNA sequence: TGTGCCAGTAGTACTACAGGGTACTATGGCTACACCTTC.

The gene calls are TRBV5-7 and TRBJ1-5; 7 nucleotides match TRBD1. TRBV5-7 is given ORF status, its function remaining uncertain. V shed 5 bases, J shed 5 bases, and the junction held 10 bases outside the gene matches. CDR3 length equals 15 residues. The CDR3 nucleotides are TGTGCCAGCAGGTACGGGACAGAAAGACATCAGCCCCAGCATTTT. It yields the protein CASRYGTERHQPQHF.

This chain connects TRBV10-3 to TRBJ1-1; D ambiguous. The CDR3 totals 12 residues. The V and J ends lost 6 bases and 0 bases respectively, with 5 bases between them. Germline assignment: CDR1 ENHRY and CDR2 SYGVKD. In DNA form, the CDR3 reads TGTGCCATCAGCGACATGAACACTGAAGCTTTCTTT. It is translated as CAISDMNTEAFF.

The chain uses TRBV19 and TRBJ2-3; 9 bases fit TRBD2. CDR1 is LNHDA, CDR2 SQIVND, per germline (reference sequence). The ends lost 5 bases at V and 11 bases at J; junction bases unmatched: 5. This CDR3 has 12 residues. As DNA, the CDR3 is TGTGCCAGTAGTGGTGCGGGAGGGTTGCAGTATTTT. It is translated as CASSGAGGLQYF.

The chain is built from TRBV2 and TRBJ2-6; D perhaps matches TRBD2 (6 bases). The CDR3 spans 18 residues. Germline values: CDR1 SNHLY, CDR2 FYNNEI. Trimming pared 4 bases from V and 4 bases from J, leaving 20 bases between. CDR3 residues: CASSVMGTGEAGANVLTF. The CDR3 DNA follows: TGTGCCAGCAGTGTGATGGGGACGGGGGAGGCCGGGGCCAACGTCCTGACTTTC.

The V gene is TRBV5-4, the J gene TRBJ2-1, with TRBD2 identical over 13 bases. Germline V gene sequence: CDR1 SGHNT, CDR2 YYREEE (reference sequence). The J segment lost 7 bases and the V segment lost 6 bases, leaving 10 bases of the junction unmatched. There are 16 residues in the CDR3. CDR3 in DNA: TGTGCCAGCACCTCGGCCCGGACTAGCGGGAGTAATGAGCAGTTCTTC. It is translated as CASTSARTSGSNEQFF.

The rearrangement joins TRBV5-1 to TRBJ2-7, with 9 bases that match TRBD2. Losses at the gene ends were 1 base for V and 2 bases for J; bases not matched to a gene: 4. Germline CDR1 reads SGHRS; CDR2 reads YFSETQ. The CDR3 loop spans 15 amino acids. The CDR3 coding sequence is TGCGCCAGCAGCTTGCTAGCGGGGTTAACCTACGAGCAGTACTTC. This gives the protein CASSLLAGLTYEQYF.

V usage is TRBV13 and J usage is TRBJ1-6; D is undetermined. Trimming removed 5 bases from V and 8 bases from J, with 7 bases in between. CDR3 length: 12 residues. Germline CDR1 and CDR2: PRHDT and FYEKMQ (reference sequence). CDR3 nucleotide sequence: TGTGCCAGCAGCCTGTTTGATTCACCCCTCCACTTT. Translating it yields CASSLFDSPLHF.

The chain employs TRBV5-1 and TRBJ1-6; maybe TRBD1 (6 bases). CDR3 length: 12 residues. V lost 4 bases to trimming and J lost 10 bases, with 9 bases between them. Germline-derived CDR1 and CDR2 are SGHRS and YFSETQ. CDR3 sequence reads: CASSAGQSPLHF. For the CDR3, the DNA is TGCGCCAGCAGCGCCGGACAGTCACCCCTCCACTTT.

The rearrangement uses TRBV14 and TRBJ2-7; tentatively, D is TRBD1 (5 bases). The V end was cut by 3 bases, the J end by 3 bases, with 9 bases between. The CDR3 has 13 amino acids. Germline values: CDR1 SGHDN, CDR2 FVKESK. The DNA of the CDR3 is TGTGCCAGCAGCCAGAAACAGGTCTACGAGCAGTACTTC. Its protein product is CASSQKQVYEQYF.

The chain is built from TRBV15 and TRBJ2-1, with TRBD1 as a possible D gene (5 bases). Per germline, CDR1 LNHNV and CDR2 YYDKDF (reference sequence). Trimming shortened V by 7 bases and J by 3 bases, and 10 bases separated the two germline ends. CDR3 length equals 13 residues. Here the CDR3 reads CATTGILYNEQFF. The CDR3 DNA reads as TGTGCCACCACAGGGATACTCTACAATGAGCAGTTCTTC.

For this clone: Germline is not matched at one junction end, which may reflect a read error. V is TRBV30 and J is TRBJ2-7; 8 nucleotides agree with TRBD2. The CDR3 is 12 residues long. CDR1 is GTSNPN and CDR2 is SVGIG in the germline V gene (reference sequence). The CDR3 nucleotides are TGCGCAGCCGGGAGGGCCAACTACGAGCAGTACTTC. Encoded protein: CAAGRANYEQYF.

The chain is built from TRBV18 and TRBJ2-3, with TRBD2 matching 7 bases. Germline trimming cut 2 bases from V and 4 bases from J; bases unmatched to any gene: 6. Germline assignment: CDR1 KGHSH and CDR2 LQKENI. The length of the CDR3 is 15 residues. CDR3 nucleotide sequence: TGTGCCAGCTCACCATCGGGTGGGAGGGCAGATACGCAGTATTTT. It translates to CASSPSGGRADTQYF.

The chain recombines TRBV24-1 with TRBJ1-4; the match to TRBD1 covers 7 bases. CDR1 is KGHDR and CDR2 is SFDVKD in the germline V gene. The V gene end was trimmed by 1 base and the J gene end by 8 bases; junction bases not matched to a gene: 6. This CDR3 contains 15 residues. In DNA, the CDR3 is TGTGCCACCAGTGATTTCAGGGGGGTTGACGAAAAACTGTTTTTT. The encoded protein is CATSDFRGVDEKLFF.

The chain employs TRBV18 and TRBJ1-6; 10 nucleotides line up with TRBD1. Trimming cost V 2 bases and J 8 bases; bases outside gene matches: 0. The CDR3 loop spans 14 amino acids. The germline gives CDR1 KGHSH, CDR2 LQKENI. In DNA form, the CDR3 reads TGTGCCAGCTCACCAGGGACAGGGGATTCACCCCTCCACTTT. Residues: CASSPGTGDSPLHF.

The rearrangement links TRBV5-1 to TRBJ2-3; the match to TRBD2 covers 9 bases. Germline V lookup: CDR1 SGHRS, CDR2 YFSETQ. CDR3 length equals 17 residues. The V segment lost 0 bases and the J segment 4 bases; nucleotides outside the gene matches: 9. This chain's CDR3 is CASSLEPRGGRADTQYF. The CDR3 DNA follows: TGCGCCAGCAGCTTGGAGCCGCGGGGGGGCCGCGCAGATACGCAGTATTTT.

A single count supports this clone. The rearrangement uses TRBV6-2 or TRBV6-3 and TRBJ2-3; 11 bases match TRBD1. CDR3 length: 15 residues. The germline V gene has CDR1 MNHEY and CDR2 SVGEGT. The trim removed 5 bases at V and 6 bases at J, leaving 7 bases unmatched. In nucleotides, the CDR3 is TGTGCCAGCAGTGCCGGGACAGGGGGTCCGGATACGCAGTATTTT. Its translation: CASSAGTGGPDTQYF.

The rearrangement links TRBV18 to TRBJ1-5; 7 nucleotides match TRBD1. Germline trimming cut 3 bases from V and 6 bases from J; bases unmatched to any gene: 8. CDR1 is KGHSH, CDR2 LQKENI, per germline. The CDR3 contains 15 residues. CDR3 bases: TGTGCCAGCTCACCCGGGGCACAGGGGACTCAGCCCCAGCATTTT. Its translation: CASSPGAQGTQPQHF.

The CDR3 sequence: CASSPPSGGGGETQYF. DNA for the CDR3: TGTGCCAGCTCACCACCCTCGGGAGGAGGTGGAGAGACCCAGTACTTC. This sequence joins TRBV18 and TRBJ2-5, with 7 nucleotides matching TRBD2. Germline CDR1 reads KGHSH; CDR2 reads LQKENI. Germline trimming cut 0 bases from V and 4 bases from J; bases unmatched to any gene: 8. The CDR3 runs 16 residues.

The genes are TRBV7-2 and TRBJ1-3; D remains unclear. The CDR3 runs 15 residues. V was trimmed by 1 base and J by 4 bases, leaving 11 bases between them. Germline V gene lookup returns CDR1 SGHTA and CDR2 FQGNSA. The CDR3 DNA reads as TGTGCCAGCAGCTTAGAAGAGGCAGCAGGAAACACCATATATTTT. It is translated as CASSLEEAAGNTIYF.

This chain connects TRBV10-1 to TRBJ2-7, with 8 bases fitting TRBD1. V gave up 4 bases and J gave up 4 bases; unmatched junction bases: 9. The CDR3 is 15 residues long. Germline loops: CDR1 WNHNN, CDR2 SYGVQD (reference sequence). CDR3 DNA: TGCGCCAGCAGTGCGACAGGGGCCGCCTTTTACGAGCAGTACTTC. Its translation: CASSATGAAFYEQYF.